This is a list of T cell receptor beta chains from one sample in a study of blood T cell repertoires in COVID-19. Sequenced by immunoSEQ multiplex PCR; TCRdb stores in-frame clones only, minus some. The sample consists of around 180,000 clones, roughly 80% of them appearing once. Sequences were obtained from peripheral blood. These receptors originate from a woman aged 80 or over with COVID-19, enrolled during active disease. CDR3s include the opening cysteine and the closing phenylalanine or tryptophan. Each record gives: V gene, J gene, clone size, D gene, CDR3 length, CDR3 DNA, CDR3 protein. D genes are given only for firm matches. Only some rows state a clone size, as once, few, many or a class for expanded clones.

V gene: TRBV30; J gene: TRBJ2-1; clone size: .; D gene: TRBD2; CDR3 length: 15; CDR3 DNA: TGTGCCTGGAGGACGAGCGGGGGGGATCACAATGAGCAGTTCTTC; CDR3 protein: CAWRTSGGDHNEQFF
V gene: TRBV3-1/TRBV3-2; J gene: TRBJ2-3; clone size: .; D gene: TRBD1; CDR3 length: 17; CDR3 DNA: TGTGCCAGCAGCCAAGGTTGGGACAGGGGGAGGACAGATACGCAGTATTTT; CDR3 protein: CASSQGWDRGRTDTQYF
V gene: TRBV3-1/TRBV3-2; J gene: TRBJ2-7; clone size: .; D gene: TRBD1; CDR3 length: 15; CDR3 DNA: TGTGCCAGCAGCCAACCAGGACAGGTCCCCTACGAGCAGTACTTC; CDR3 protein: CASSQPGQVPYEQYF
V gene: TRBV7-3; J gene: TRBJ1-1; clone size: .; D gene: TRBD1; CDR3 length: 13; CDR3 DNA: TGTGCCAGCAGCTTAAACAGGGGAGGTGAAGCTTTCTTT; CDR3 protein: CASSLNRGGEAFF
V gene: TRBV6-6; J gene: TRBJ2-2; clone size: .; D gene: .; CDR3 length: 14; CDR3 DNA: TGTGCCAGCAGTCTGACAGCGAACACCGGGGAGCTGTTTTTT; CDR3 protein: CASSLTANTGELFF
V gene: TRBV27; J gene: TRBJ1-2; clone size: .; D gene: TRBD1; CDR3 length: 14; CDR3 DNA: TGTGCCACAAGTCCCGGGACAGGGAACTATGGCTACACCTTC; CDR3 protein: CATSPGTGNYGYTF
V gene: TRBV6-5; J gene: TRBJ2-7; clone size: few; D gene: TRBD1; CDR3 length: 15; CDR3 DNA: TGTGCCAGCAGTCTTGACAGGGCCTACCCCTACGAGCAGTACTTC; CDR3 protein: CASSLDRAYPYEQYF
V gene: TRBV4-1; J gene: TRBJ1-4; clone size: .; D gene: .; CDR3 length: 18; CDR3 DNA: TGCGCCAGCAGCCAAGGTCGTTACAGCTCGGCAAGTAATGAAAAACTGTTTTTT; CDR3 protein: CASSQGRYSSASNEKLFF
V gene: TRBV2; J gene: TRBJ1-5; clone size: .; D gene: TRBD1; CDR3 length: 15; CDR3 DNA: TGTGCCAGCAGTGCCTGGACAGGGGCGGATCAGCCCCAGCATTTT; CDR3 protein: CASSAWTGADQPQHF
V gene: TRBV6-2/TRBV6-3; J gene: TRBJ2-7; clone size: many; D gene: .; CDR3 length: 15; CDR3 DNA: TGTGCCAGCAGTCCACTCGGGGAGGTGACAGACGAGCAGTACTTC; CDR3 protein: CASSPLGEVTDEQYF
V gene: TRBV7-9; J gene: TRBJ1-2; clone size: few; D gene: .; CDR3 length: 15; CDR3 DNA: TGTGCCACCCTCCCCGACGATATCGAGGACTATGGCTACACCTTC; CDR3 protein: CATLPDDIEDYGYTF
V gene: TRBV11-3; J gene: TRBJ2-1; clone size: .; D gene: .; CDR3 length: 13; CDR3 DNA: TGTGCCAGCAGCTTAGGAGGGATTAATGAGCAGTTCTTC; CDR3 protein: CASSLGGINEQFF
V gene: TRBV18; J gene: TRBJ1-3; clone size: .; D gene: .; CDR3 length: 14; CDR3 DNA: TGTGCCAGCTCACCGGACAGTACTGGAAACACCATATATTTT; CDR3 protein: CASSPDSTGNTIYF
V gene: TRBV7-8; J gene: TRBJ1-1; clone size: once; D gene: .; CDR3 length: 15; CDR3 DNA: TGTGCCAGCACCCCGGCCACAGGGTATGTAACTGAAGCTTTCTTT; CDR3 protein: CASTPATGYVTEAFF
V gene: TRBV27; J gene: TRBJ1-6; clone size: .; D gene: TRBD1; CDR3 length: 15; CDR3 DNA: TGTGCCAGCAGTGCGCCGGGACAGGGGATTTCACCCCTCCACTTT; CDR3 protein: CASSAPGQGISPLHF
V gene: TRBV28; J gene: TRBJ1-5; clone size: .; D gene: .; CDR3 length: 14; CDR3 DNA: TGTGCCAGCATCACGGGTAATAGCAATCAGCCCCAGCATTTT; CDR3 protein: CASITGNSNQPQHF
V gene: TRBV27; J gene: TRBJ2-2; clone size: .; D gene: TRBD1; CDR3 length: 15; CDR3 DNA: TGTGCCAGCAGTTTCTTAACAGGGGCCACCGGGGAGCTGTTTTTT; CDR3 protein: CASSFLTGATGELFF
V gene: TRBV6-6; J gene: TRBJ2-7; clone size: few; D gene: .; CDR3 length: 13; CDR3 DNA: TGTGCCAGCAGTTCCCCAGTCTCCTACGAGCAGTACTTC; CDR3 protein: CASSSPVSYEQYF
V gene: TRBV7-2; J gene: TRBJ2-7; clone size: .; D gene: .; CDR3 length: 15; CDR3 DNA: TGTGCCAGCAGCTTAGTGGGGGAAGGGGGTCTCGAGCAGTACTTC; CDR3 protein: CASSLVGEGGLEQYF
V gene: TRBV11-2; J gene: TRBJ1-2; clone size: .; D gene: .; CDR3 length: 13; CDR3 DNA: TGTGCCAGCAGCTTAAAAGGGAGTTATGGCTACACCTTC; CDR3 protein: CASSLKGSYGYTF
V gene: TRBV7-4; J gene: TRBJ1-5; clone size: .; D gene: .; CDR3 length: 14; CDR3 DNA: TGTGCCAGCAGCTTGAGCTCCGCCAATCAGCCCCAGCATTTT; CDR3 protein: CASSLSSANQPQHF
V gene: TRBV19; J gene: TRBJ1-5; clone size: .; D gene: .; CDR3 length: 15; CDR3 DNA: TGTGCCAGTAGTATTAAAGGGGTGGGCCACCAGCCCCAGCATTTT; CDR3 protein: CASSIKGVGHQPQHF
V gene: TRBV7-9; J gene: TRBJ2-7; clone size: few; D gene: TRBD1; CDR3 length: 14; CDR3 DNA: TGTGCCAGCAGCTCGGGACAGGGGGACTACGAGCAGTACTTC; CDR3 protein: CASSSGQGDYEQYF
V gene: TRBV5-1; J gene: TRBJ2-1; clone size: .; D gene: .; CDR3 length: 15; CDR3 DNA: TGCGCCAGCAGCTTTAGCGGAAGCTCCTACAATGAGCAGTTCTTC; CDR3 protein: CASSFSGSSYNEQFF
V gene: TRBV6-1; J gene: TRBJ2-6; clone size: .; D gene: TRBD1; CDR3 length: 16; CDR3 DNA: TGTGCCAGCAGTGAATTGGGGACAGGTGGGGCCAACGTCCTGACTTTC; CDR3 protein: CASSELGTGGANVLTF
V gene: TRBV4-3; J gene: TRBJ1-2; clone size: .; D gene: TRBD1; CDR3 length: 16; CDR3 DNA: TGCGCCAGCAGCCAAGATTCGGCAGGGGGCAGCTATGGCTACACCTTC; CDR3 protein: CASSQDSAGGSYGYTF
V gene: TRBV6-5; J gene: TRBJ1-2; clone size: .; D gene: .; CDR3 length: 12; CDR3 DNA: TGTGCCGTAGCCAGGCCGGGGTATGGCTACACCTTC; CDR3 protein: CAVARPGYGYTF
V gene: TRBV9; J gene: TRBJ1-5; clone size: .; D gene: .; CDR3 length: 15; CDR3 DNA: TGTGCCAGCAGCGTTGCGGGGACCCCCAATCAGCCCCAGCATTTT; CDR3 protein: CASSVAGTPNQPQHF
V gene: TRBV7-9; J gene: TRBJ1-4; clone size: .; D gene: .; CDR3 length: 14; CDR3 DNA: TGTGCCAGCAGCTTTCCGGGGAGGAATGAAAAACTGTTTTTT; CDR3 protein: CASSFPGRNEKLFF
V gene: TRBV7-9; J gene: TRBJ2-5; clone size: .; D gene: TRBD2; CDR3 length: 17; CDR3 DNA: TGTGCCAGCAGCCCCCCCCTGGGACTAGCGGGAAGAGAGACCCAGTACTTC; CDR3 protein: CASSPPLGLAGRETQYF
V gene: TRBV6-5; J gene: TRBJ1-1; clone size: .; D gene: TRBD1; CDR3 length: 14; CDR3 DNA: TGTGCCAGCAGTTACTTATACGGACAGGGAGAAGCTTTCTTT; CDR3 protein: CASSYLYGQGEAFF
V gene: TRBV11-3; J gene: TRBJ1-2; clone size: .; D gene: TRBD1; CDR3 length: 12; CDR3 DNA: TGTGCCAGCAGCCAAAACAGGGGCGGCTACACCTTC; CDR3 protein: CASSQNRGGYTF